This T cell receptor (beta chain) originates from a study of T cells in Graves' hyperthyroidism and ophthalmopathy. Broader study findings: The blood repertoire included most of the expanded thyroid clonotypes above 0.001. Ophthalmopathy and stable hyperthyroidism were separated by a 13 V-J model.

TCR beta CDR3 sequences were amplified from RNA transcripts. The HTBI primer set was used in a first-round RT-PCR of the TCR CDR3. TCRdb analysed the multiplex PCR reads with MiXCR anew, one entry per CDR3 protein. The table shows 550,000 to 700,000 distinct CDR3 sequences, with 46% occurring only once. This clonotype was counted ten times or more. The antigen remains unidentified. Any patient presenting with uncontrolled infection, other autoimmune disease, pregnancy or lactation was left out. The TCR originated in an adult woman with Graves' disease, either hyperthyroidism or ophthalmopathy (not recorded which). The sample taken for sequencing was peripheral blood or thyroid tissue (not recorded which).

In nucleotides, the CDR3 is TGTGCCAGCAGCTTAGTGTGGCCTTCCCCCGTATACGAGCAGTACTTC. This gives the protein CASSLVWPSPVYEQYF. The gene calls are TRBV7-8 and TRBJ2-7; the D is unclear. The CDR3 has 16 amino acids. Trimming took 1 base from V and 4 from J, leaving 17 bases between them. CDR1 SGHVS and CDR2 FQNEAQ come from the germline V gene.